Presented here are 18 T cell receptor beta chains from one specimen sequenced in a study of T cells in Graves' hyperthyroidism and ophthalmopathy. The source material, RNA transcripts, was used to amplify TCR beta CDR3 regions. The HTBI primer set drove a first-round RT-PCR of the TCR CDR3. Via MiXCR, TCRdb re-called the multiplex PCR reads, giving one row per CDR3 protein. The sample holds 660,000 or so distinct CDR3 sequences, roughly 46% seen once. Sequences were obtained from peripheral blood or thyroid tissue (not recorded which). The origin of the receptors is an adult man with Graves' disease, either hyperthyroidism or ophthalmopathy (not recorded which).

V usage is TRBV29-1 and J usage is TRBJ1-6; 7 nucleotides line up with TRBD1. The germline V gene encodes CDR1 SQVTM and CDR2 ANQGSEA. There are 15 residues in the CDR3. The V gene end was trimmed by 3 bases and the J gene end by 3 bases; junction bases not matched to a gene: 5. The chain's CDR3 is CSVEPGGSYNSPLHF. In DNA, the CDR3 is TGCAGCGTTGAGCCAGGGGGGAGCTATAATTCACCCCTCCACTTT.

This clonotype was counted a few times. The genes are TRBV7-2 and TRBJ2-5, with D perhaps given as TRBD1 or TRBD2 (6 bases each). The CDR3 loop spans 16 amino acids. Trimming left V 3 bases short and J 1 base short, with 15 bases between. Germline loops: CDR1 SGHTA, CDR2 FQGNSA. In DNA, the CDR3 is TGTGCCAGCAGCTTTTACGGAGGGGGGACCCAAGAGACCCAGTACTTC. As protein: CASSFYGGGTQETQYF.

The rearrangement uses TRBV29-1 and TRBJ1-1; 11 positions match TRBD1. Trimming took 5 bases from V and 3 from J; bases not matched to a gene: 8. This CDR3 is built from 15 residues. Germline values: CDR1 SQVTM, CDR2 ANQGSEA. The CDR3 reads CSVWTGGDGYTEAFF. CDR3 DNA: TGCAGCGTTTGGACAGGGGGCGATGGCTACACTGAAGCTTTCTTT.

The J gene is TRBJ1-1, the V gene TRBV24-1; 9 bases fit TRBD1. Germline loops: CDR1 KGHDR, CDR2 SFDVKD. V lost 0 bases, J lost 5 bases, and 6 bases stayed unmatched. The CDR3 consists of 16 residues. CDR3 DNA sequence: TGTGCCACCAGTGATTTGTCGGGACAGGGAGGGACTGAAGCTTTCTTT. Protein: CATSDLSGQGGTEAFF.

The J gene is TRBJ1-3, the V gene TRBV29-1; D unclear. The CDR3 is made up of 13 amino acids. V lost 7 bases and J lost 3, with 13 bases in between. The germline V gene encodes CDR1 SQVTM and CDR2 ANQGSEA. The CDR3 here is CSGRPGFGNTIYF. CDR3 coding DNA: TGCAGCGGCCGACCGGGGTTTGGAAACACCATATATTTT. The variable domain in full, with the rest retrieved from reference TRBV29-1 and TRBJ1-3, is SAVISQKPSRDICQRGTSLTIQCQVDSQVTMMFWYRQQPGQSLTLIATANQGSEATYESGFVIDKFPISRPNLTFSTLTVSNMSPEDSSIYLCSGRPGFGNTIYFGEGSWLTVV.

V and J are TRBV12-3 or TRBV12-4 and TRBJ2-5; D is unclear. This CDR3 is built from 14 residues. V lost 8 bases and J 8 bases, leaving 21 bases between the germline ends. DNA for the CDR3: TGTGCCAGCCCCGGGCTGGCTCATGAGGTTACCCAGTACTTC. Amino acid sequence: CASPGLAHEVTQYF.

This clonotype was recorded at least ten times. The genes are TRBV7-9 and TRBJ1-1; 7 bases are a match to TRBD1. This CDR3 comprises 15 residues. With V trimmed by 1 base and J by 1 base, 3 bases remained unmatched. Germline V lookup: CDR1 SEHNR, CDR2 FQNEAQ (reference sequence). CDR3 region: CASSLGQGGNTEAFF. The CDR3 nucleotides read TGTGCCAGCAGCTTAGGACAGGGCGGGAACACTGAAGCTTTCTTT. The full variable domain, in which reference TRBV7-9 and TRBJ1-1 provide the parts outside the CDR3, is DTGVSQNPRHKITKRGQNVTFRCDPISEHNRLYWYRQTLGQGPEFLTYFQNEAQLEKSRLLSDRFSAERPKGSFSTLEIQRTEQGDSAMYLCASSLGQGGNTEAFFGQGTRLTVV.

V is TRBV24-1 and J is TRBJ2-2, with D possibly being TRBD1 (6 bases). The CDR3 has 14 amino acids. CDR1 and CDR2 (germline): KGHDR, SFDVKD. V was shortened by 11 bases and J by 9 bases, with 21 bases between the two germline ends. CDR3 amino acids: CASGLRTEMRELFF. Here the CDR3 DNA reads TGTGCCAGCGGGCTGAGGACAGAGATGAGGGAGCTGTTTTTT.

On this clonotype itself: With a much larger clone just one base away, this may be a read error. The genes are TRBV10-3 and TRBJ1-6; 9 nucleotides line up with TRBD1. Germline values: CDR1 ENHRY, CDR2 SYGVKD. V shed 5 bases, J shed 5 bases, and the junction held 10 bases outside the gene matches. This CDR3 has 17 amino acids. The CDR3 here is CAISRTGGLWDNSPLHF. Here the CDR3 DNA reads TGTGCCATCAGTAGAACAGGGGGCCTGTGGGATAATTCACCCCTCCACTTT.

As concerns this clonotype: This may be a read error, as it is one base from a much larger clone. The chain links TRBV29-1 to TRBJ2-5; D possibly matches TRBD1 or TRBD2 (6 bases each). This CDR3 contains 14 residues. Germline CDR1 reads SQVTM; CDR2 reads ANQGSEA. The V end was cut by 4 bases, the J end by 4 bases, with 16 bases between. This CDR3 is CSVVLWGAGETQYF. The CDR3 DNA is TGCAGCGTTGTACTCTGGGGGGCGGGAGAGACCCAGTACTTC.

This clonotype was observed at least ten times. The chain uses TRBV29-1 and TRBJ2-7, with TRBD1 identical over 8 bases. The V gene end was trimmed by 7 bases and the J gene end by 2 bases; junction bases not matched to a gene: 7. The CDR3 contains 13 residues. Per germline, CDR1 SQVTM and CDR2 ANQGSEA. CDR3 region: CSAAGGYPYEQYF. CDR3 sequence (DNA): TGCAGCGCAGCAGGGGGCTACCCCTACGAGCAGTACTTC.

This chain joins TRBV28 and TRBJ1-6, with 7 bases matching TRBD1. The CDR3 has 14 residues. Trimming removed 7 bases from V and 8 bases from J; junction bases left unmatched: 8. Germline V lookup: CDR1 MDHEN, CDR2 SYDVKM. CDR3 loop: CASNPGTAHSPLHF. The CDR3 bases are TGTGCCAGCAATCCCGGGACAGCCCATTCACCCCTCCACTTT.

The chain couples TRBV7-9 to TRBJ2-7, with TRBD2 identical over 7 bases. The CDR3 consists of 15 residues. From germline, CDR1 is SEHNR and CDR2 FQNEAQ (reference sequence). The J segment lost 4 bases and the V segment lost 3 bases, leaving 9 bases of the junction unmatched. The chain's CDR3 is CASSFQRGSGYEQYF. The CDR3 nucleotides are TGTGCCAGCAGCTTTCAGCGCGGGAGCGGTTACGAGCAGTACTTC.

This clonotype was recorded a few times. J is TRBJ2-7 and V is TRBV19; 10 bases match TRBD1. The CDR3 runs to 14 residues. V was clipped by 3 bases and J by 4 bases; unmatched bases: 3. CDR1 is LNHDA and CDR2 is SQIVND in the germline V gene (reference sequence). CDR3 sequence: CASSIDRGQYEQYF. The CDR3 region has the DNA TGTGCCAGTAGTATCGACAGGGGGCAGTACGAGCAGTACTTC.

DNA for the CDR3: TGTGCCAGCAGCTCCCCAAGGACTAGCGGGAGTCTGGCCGGGGAGCTGTTTTTT. Its translation: CASSSPRTSGSLAGELFF. The V gene is TRBV7-6, the J gene TRBJ2-2; 13 bases fit TRBD2. After removal of 4 bases from V and 6 bases from J, the junction contained 11 bases not matched to a gene. Germline V gene lookup returns CDR1 SGHVS and CDR2 FNYEAQ. The CDR3 is made up of 18 amino acids. The complete variable domain, with remaining parts taken from reference TRBV7-6 and TRBJ2-2, reads GAGVSQSPRYKVTKRGQDVALRCDPISGHVSLYWYRQALGQGPEFLTYFNYEAQQDKSGLPNDRFSAERPEGSISTLTIQRTEQRDSAMYRCASSSPRTSGSLAGELFFGEGSRLTVL.

The sample holds many counts of this clonotype. The chain's CDR3 is CASKGLANTGELFF. DNA for the CDR3: TGTGCCAGCAAGGGACTAGCAAACACCGGGGAGCTGTTTTTT. The rearrangement uses TRBV2 and TRBJ2-2; 9 bases are shared with TRBD2. Unmatched junction bases numbered 2, after V lost 7 bases and J lost 2 bases. The CDR3 has 14 amino acids. Germline CDR1 and CDR2: SNHLY and FYNNEI.

The sample holds a few counts of this clonotype. The chain combines TRBV19 with TRBJ1-1; D is unresolved. The germline V gene encodes CDR1 LNHDA and CDR2 SQIVND (reference sequence). Trimming stripped 9 bases from V and 7 bases from J, with 24 bases between. The CDR3 extends over 15 amino acids. CDR3 residues: CASRSPPRTGNEAFF. CDR3 coding DNA: TGTGCCAGCAGAAGCCCCCCGCGGACGGGTAATGAAGCTTTCTTT.

There are many counts of this clonotype. This chain uses TRBV7-9 with TRBJ1-6, with TRBD1 as a possible D gene (5 bases). The CDR3 runs 15 residues. Trimming removed 5 bases from V and 9 bases from J, with 17 bases in between. Germline CDR1 SEHNR, CDR2 FQNEAQ (reference sequence). The CDR3 is CASSRTGTDGSPLHF. CDR3 nucleotides: TGTGCCAGCAGCCGGACCGGGACGGACGGTTCACCCCTCCACTTT.